One sample yielded the 18 T cell receptor beta chains listed below, sequenced in a study of identifying expanded T cells in peripheral blood. Some clones are missing from TCRdb's copy, which holds only in-frame ones; the method was immunoSEQ multiplex PCR. The sample has some 78,000 clones; 84% are singletons. What was sequenced was blood. These receptors were collected from a person between 18 and 75 years old in good health.

This clone turned up a few times. Other nucleotide sequences from this sample produce the same CDR3. The rearrangement uses TRBV6-5 and TRBJ2-1; 8 bases are a match to TRBD2. The V gene end was trimmed by 6 bases and the J gene end by 5 bases; junction bases not matched to a gene: 9. Per germline, CDR1 MNHEY and CDR2 SVGAGI. The CDR3 length is 15 residues. The CDR3 nucleotides read TGTGCCAGCAGGCCTTCGGGCGGGAGGAACAATGAGCAGTTCTTC. Translation: CASRPSGGRNNEQFF.

V usage is TRBV6-5 and J usage is TRBJ1-4, with D perhaps TRBD1 (5 bases). CDR3 size: 15 residues. Between the trimmed V and J ends, which lost 2 bases and 5 bases, there was a span of 12 bases. The V gene's germline CDR1 is MNHEY and CDR2 SVGAGI. CDR3 bases: TGTGCCAGCAGTTACAAGGCCAGGGTGAATGAAAAACTGTTTTTT. Translating it yields CASSYKARVNEKLFF.

This chain connects TRBV18 to TRBJ1-1; D ambiguous. V was clipped by 1 base and J by 6 bases, with 6 bases between them. The CDR3 runs to 12 residues. Per germline, CDR1 KGHSH and CDR2 LQKENI. As DNA, the CDR3 is TGTGCCAGCTCACCACAGGGTCCTGAAGCTTTCTTT. Its protein product is CASSPQGPEAFF.

The chain uses TRBV18 and TRBJ2-5; 9 positions match TRBD1. The V gene end was trimmed by 1 base and the J gene end by 1 base; junction bases not matched to a gene: 16. This CDR3 comprises 20 residues. Germline V lookup: CDR1 KGHSH, CDR2 LQKENI. In DNA, the CDR3 is TGTGCCAGCTCACCACGGGCGCGACAGGGGGAGAGGACCCTCCAAGAGACCCAGTACTTC. Its translation is CASSPRARQGERTLQETQYF.

The J gene is TRBJ1-4, the V gene TRBV10-3; weak D call: TRBD1 (6 bases). The CDR3 totals 17 residues. Germline V lookup: CDR1 ENHRY, CDR2 SYGVKD. V lost 2 bases to trimming and J lost 0 bases, with 13 bases between them. CDR3 nucleotide sequence: TGTGCCATCAGTGAGAGGGGGAGATCTGCAACTAATGAAAAACTGTTTTTT. Residues: CAISERGRSATNEKLFF.

The rearrangement uses TRBV19 and TRBJ2-7, with 9 bases lining up with TRBD1. CDR3 length: 16 amino acids. V shed 3 bases, J shed 3 bases, and the junction held 9 bases outside the gene matches. Germline lookup yields CDR1 LNHDA and CDR2 SQIVND (reference sequence). CDR3 protein: CASSIDSGTGYYEQYF. The CDR3 bases are TGTGCCAGTAGTATTGATTCCGGGACAGGGTACTACGAGCAGTACTTC.

The V call is TRBV19, the J call TRBJ2-7, with 10 bases identical to TRBD1. The germline V gene encodes CDR1 LNHDA and CDR2 SQIVND (reference sequence). Trimming took 1 base from V and 2 from J; bases not matched to a gene: 8. The CDR3 has 17 amino acids. Here the CDR3 reads CASSIATGQGGTYEQYF. The CDR3 bases are TGTGCCAGTAGTATAGCCACAGGACAGGGGGGAACCTACGAGCAGTACTTC.

The rearrangement links TRBV4-1 to TRBJ2-3; TRBD2 matches 13 bases. The length of the CDR3 is 17 residues. Germline V gene lookup returns CDR1 MGHRA and CDR2 YSYEKL. The junction had 5 bases not matched to a gene; V was cut back by 0 bases and J by 5 bases. This CDR3 is CASSQDGLAGVGDTQYF. The DNA of the CDR3 is TGCGCCAGCAGCCAAGACGGACTAGCGGGAGTTGGAGATACGCAGTATTTT.

This chain links TRBV11-3 with TRBJ2-1, with TRBD2 identical over 9 bases. This CDR3 is built from 16 residues. The junction had 5 bases not matched to a gene; V was cut back by 2 bases and J by 3 bases. The germline gives CDR1 SGHNT, CDR2 YENEEA. The CDR3 region has the DNA TGTGCCAGCAGCTTAATAGCGGGAGTGAGCTACAATGAGCAGTTCTTC. This codes for CASSLIAGVSYNEQFF.

The chain couples TRBV11-2 to TRBJ2-7; 8 bases align to TRBD1. CDR1 and CDR2 (germline): SGHAT, FQNNGV. This CDR3 has 14 amino acids. V was pared by 2 bases and J by 1 base, with 1 base of the junction left unmatched. CDR3 sequence: CASSLTGGSYEQYF. The CDR3 nucleotides read TGTGCCAGCAGCTTAACAGGGGGATCCTACGAGCAGTACTTC.

The gene calls are TRBV5-1 and TRBJ2-1; 8 nucleotides agree with TRBD2. CDR3 size: 15 residues. Germline CDR1 is SGHRS and CDR2 is YFSETQ. Trimming at V came to 3 bases and at J to 5 bases, leaving 7 bases not matched to a gene. DNA of the CDR3: TGCGCCAGCAGCTCGTCAGCGGGAGTTAACAATGAGCAGTTCTTC. Translated, it gives CASSSSAGVNNEQFF.

Only one count was recorded for this clone. The chain couples TRBV20-1 to TRBJ1-3; unclear D gene. The CDR3 totals 11 residues. Germline-derived CDR1 and CDR2 are DFQATT and SNEGSKA (reference sequence). Trimming shortened V by 0 bases and J by 4 bases, and 1 base separated the two germline ends. The CDR3 here is CSAREGNTIYF. DNA for the CDR3: TGCAGTGCTAGAGAAGGAAACACCATATATTTT.

The chain combines TRBV28 with TRBJ2-1; 7 bases match TRBD1. V was pared by 10 bases and J by 5 bases, with 14 bases of the junction left unmatched. This CDR3 has 15 residues. Germline lookup yields CDR1 MDHEN and CDR2 SYDVKM. The CDR3 is CATVLRGHRNNEQFF. CDR3 coding DNA: TGTGCCACCGTGCTAAGGGGGCATAGGAACAATGAGCAGTTCTTC. Complete variable domain (other parts from reference TRBV28 and TRBJ2-1): DVKVTQSSRYLVKRTGEKVFLECVQDMDHENMFWYRQDPGLGLRLIYFSYDVKMKEKGDIPEGYSVSREKKERFSLILESASTNQTSMYLCATVLRGHRNNEQFFGPGTRLTVL.

This clone occurred once. The chain links TRBV30 to TRBJ1-5, with D perhaps matching TRBD1 (5 bases). Trimming took off 3 bases at V and 4 bases at J, with 10 bases between the two ends. Germline lookup yields CDR1 GTSNPN and CDR2 SVGIG (reference sequence). This CDR3 comprises 13 residues. CDR3 DNA sequence: TGTGCCTGGAGCGCCTCAGGGAATCAGCCCCAGCATTTT. Encoded protein: CAWSASGNQPQHF. Variable domain in full (rest from reference TRBV30 and TRBJ1-5): SQTIHQWPATLVQPVGSPLSLECTVEGTSNPNLYWYRQAAGRGLQLLFYSVGIGQISSEVPQNLSASRPQDRQFILSSKKLLLSDSGFYLCAWSASGNQPQHFGDGTRLSIL.

This clone turned up a few times. The chain links TRBV28 to TRBJ2-2; TRBD2 aligns across 16 bases. J lost 3 bases, V lost 1 base, and 8 bases had no gene match. The V gene's germline CDR1 is MDHEN and CDR2 SYDVKM. The CDR3 spans 20 residues. The DNA for the CDR3 is TGTGCCAGCAGTTTATCCCCGGGACTAGCGGGAGGGCCCGACACCGGGGAGCTGTTTTTT. Its translation: CASSLSPGLAGGPDTGELFF.

V is TRBV9 and J is TRBJ2-5, with 11 bases identical to TRBD2. The length of the CDR3 is 18 residues. The ends lost 0 bases at V and 2 bases at J; junction bases unmatched: 9. Germline V gene sequence: CDR1 SGDLS, CDR2 YYNGEE. CDR3 nucleotides: TGTGCCAGCAGCGTAGGGCTAGCGGGAGGAGGGGGGCAAGAGACCCAGTACTTC. Encoded protein: CASSVGLAGGGGQETQYF.

The J gene is TRBJ2-7, the V gene TRBV7-3; D remains unclear. V was trimmed by 1 base and J by 6 bases, leaving 10 bases between them. The germline V gene has CDR1 SGHTA and CDR2 FQGTGA. This CDR3 spans 13 amino acids. The CDR3 coding sequence is TGTGCCAGCAGCTTAATCGTCAGCTCCGAGCAGTACTTC. Its protein product is CASSLIVSSEQYF.

The rearrangement links TRBV19 to TRBJ2-7; the match to TRBD2 covers 9 bases. V lost 2 bases to trimming and J lost 6 bases; unmatched junction nucleotides: 8. The germline CDR1 and CDR2 sequences are LNHDA and SQIVND (reference sequence). CDR3 length: 15 residues. The CDR3 loop is CASSINGAGGPEQYF. DNA of the CDR3: TGTGCCAGTAGTATAAATGGAGCGGGAGGTCCCGAGCAGTACTTC.